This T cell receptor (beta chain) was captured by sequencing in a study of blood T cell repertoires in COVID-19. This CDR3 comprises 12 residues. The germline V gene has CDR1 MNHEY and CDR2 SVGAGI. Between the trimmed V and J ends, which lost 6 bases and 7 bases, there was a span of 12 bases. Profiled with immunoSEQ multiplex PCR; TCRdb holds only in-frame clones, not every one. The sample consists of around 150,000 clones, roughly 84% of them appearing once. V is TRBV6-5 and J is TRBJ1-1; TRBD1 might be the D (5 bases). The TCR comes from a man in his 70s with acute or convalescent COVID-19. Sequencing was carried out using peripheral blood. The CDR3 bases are TGTGCCAGCAGCCCGCACAGGAGTGAAGCTTTCTTT. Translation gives CASSPHRSEAFF.